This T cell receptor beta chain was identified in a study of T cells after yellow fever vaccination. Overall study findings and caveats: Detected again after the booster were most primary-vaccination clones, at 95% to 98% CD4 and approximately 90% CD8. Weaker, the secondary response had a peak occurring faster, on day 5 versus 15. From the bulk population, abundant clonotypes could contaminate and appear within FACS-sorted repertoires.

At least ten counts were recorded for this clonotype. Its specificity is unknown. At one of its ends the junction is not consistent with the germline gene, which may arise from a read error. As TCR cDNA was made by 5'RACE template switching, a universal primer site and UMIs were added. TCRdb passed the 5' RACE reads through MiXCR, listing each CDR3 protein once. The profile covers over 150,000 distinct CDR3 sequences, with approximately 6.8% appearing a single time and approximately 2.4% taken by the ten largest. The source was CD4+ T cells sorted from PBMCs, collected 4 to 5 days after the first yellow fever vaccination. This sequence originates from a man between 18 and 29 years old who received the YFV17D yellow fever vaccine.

The CDR3 nucleotides read TGTGCTAGCAGCTTGGGCAGGGGTGCCGGGGAGCTGTTTTTT. This sequence encodes CASSLGRGAGELFF. V usage is TRBV7-7 and J usage is TRBJ2-2, with D possibly being TRBD1 (6 bases). Germline-derived CDR1 and CDR2 are SSHAT and FNYEAQ (reference sequence). The CDR3 is made up of 14 amino acids. The entire variable domain, with the rest obtained from reference TRBV7-7 and TRBJ2-2, is as follows: GAGVSQSPRYKVTKRGQDVTLRCDPISSHATLYWYQQALGQGPEFLTYFNYEAQPDKSGLPSDRFSAERPEGSISTLTIQRTEQRDSAMYRCASSLGRGAGELFFGEGSRLTVL.